This TCR beta chain was found in a study of T cells in Graves' hyperthyroidism and ophthalmopathy. Notes on the study in general: Most thyroid clonotypes that were expanded above 0.001 also turned up in blood. By a 13 V-J model, ophthalmopathy was set apart from stable hyperthyroidism.

RNA transcripts gave rise to amplified TCR beta CDR3 regions. An initial round of RT-PCR targeting the TCR CDR3 relied on the HTBI primer set. TCRdb re-analysed the multiplex PCR reads in MiXCR, keeping a single row per CDR3 protein. The sample includes fewer than 650,000 distinct CDR3 sequences, 40% to 50% seen only once; the top ten take about 45%. This clonotype was counted between two and nine times. The target antigen is unknown. V gave up 6 bases and J gave up 2 bases, with 16 bases separating them. The CDR3 has 15 amino acids. Looked up from germline, CDR1 is LGHNA and CDR2 is YSLEER. Uncontrolled infection, other autoimmune disease, pregnancy or lactation disqualified patients from enrolment. Diagnoses used clinical symptoms, serum thyroxine and TRAb, thyroid ultrasound and orbital computed tomography.

The clonotype was recovered from an adult woman with Graves' disease, either hyperthyroidism or ophthalmopathy (not recorded which). The sequenced sample was peripheral blood or thyroid tissue (not recorded which). The chain has TRBV4-3 and TRBJ1-1; maybe TRBD1 (6 bases). Here the CDR3 DNA reads TGCGCCAGCAGACAAATTGGGGGGGGCAACACTGAAGCTTTCTTT. It specifies CASRQIGGGNTEAFF.